These T cell receptor beta chains were read from a single sample in a study of glioma-infiltrating T cells. A single record per CDR3 protein comes from TCRdb applying MiXCR to the multiplex PCR reads. The sample includes more than 85,000 distinct CDR3 sequences, 25% to 30% seen only once; the top ten take 35%. Sequenced material: glioma tissue, nonneoplastic brain tissue, or PBMCs (not recorded which). These receptors were taken from a human donor with low-grade glioma or glioblastoma, undergoing nonglioma brain surgery, or in good health (not recorded which). Both conserved end residues are part of each CDR3. A D gene is named only where the DNA matches it firmly. Not every row has a clone size; where given, it reads once, few, many or a size class.

j_call | d_call | clone_size | v_call | cdr3_aa | cdr3_nt
TRBJ2-1 | TRBD2 | - | TRBV19 | CASSGRTSNPNEQFF | TGTGCCAGTAGTGGCAGGACTAGCAACCCCAATGAGCAGTTCTTC
TRBJ2-1 | TRBD2 | many | TRBV25-1 | CASSDFSGGPYNEQFF | TGTGCCAGCAGTGATTTTAGCGGGGGACCTTACAATGAGCAGTTCTTC
TRBJ2-7 | TRBD2 | many | TRBV7-2 | CASSPGGGLEQYF | TGTGCCAGCAGCCCCGGGGGGGGCTTAGAGCAGTACTTC
TRBJ2-7 | TRBD1 | many | TRBV5-4 | CASRRSGQGYEQYF | TGTGCCAGCAGGAGGTCAGGACAGGGTTACGAGCAGTACTTC
TRBJ1-1 | - | many | TRBV14 | CASSHTGGPNAEAFF | TGTGCCAGCAGCCATACGGGAGGTCCAAATGCTGAAGCTTTCTTT
TRBJ2-1 | - | many | TRBV27 | CASRVGYNEQFF | TGTGCCAGCAGGGTAGGTTACAATGAGCAGTTCTTC
TRBJ2-3 | TRBD2 | many | TRBV29-1 | CSVHPGLDGTDTQYF | TGCAGCGTCCACCCGGGACTAGACGGCACAGATACGCAGTATTTT
TRBJ2-3 | TRBD1 | many | TRBV28 | CASSFPTGGPTDTQYF | TGTGCCAGCAGTTTTCCCACAGGGGGCCCCACAGATACGCAGTATTTT
TRBJ2-1 | TRBD2 | - | TRBV7-3 | CASSFSGETYNEQFF | TGTGCCAGCAGCTTTAGCGGGGAAACTTACAATGAGCAGTTCTTC
TRBJ1-5 | TRBD1 | few | TRBV19 | CASSTVDRGLDSNQPQHF | TGTGCCAGTAGTACGGTGGACAGGGGGCTCGATAGCAATCAGCCCCAGCATTTT
TRBJ2-2 | - | many | TRBV7-8 | CASSLEVGAGELFF | TGTGCCAGCAGCTTAGAAGTGGGGGCCGGGGAGCTGTTTTTT
TRBJ2-5 | - | - | TRBV6-2/TRBV6-3 | CASSYSTRETQYF | TGTGCCAGCAGTTACTCGACCCGAGAGACCCAGTACTTC
TRBJ2-5 | TRBD1 | - | TRBV29-1 | CSVDFGQGARETQYF | TGCAGCGTTGATTTCGGACAGGGGGCACGAGAGACCCAGTACTTC
TRBJ2-1 | TRBD2 | many | TRBV28 | CASSLRISRLAGGEQFF | TGTGCCAGCAGTCTACGAATATCCAGACTAGCGGGAGGTGAGCAGTTCTTC
TRBJ1-5 | - | - | TRBV6-1 | CARNYDSSQHF | TGTGCCAGAAATTATGACAGTTCCCAGCATTTT
TRBJ2-1 | TRBD2 | many | TRBV6-2/TRBV6-3 | CASSSWTSGIYNEQFF | TGTGCCAGCAGTTCCTGGACTAGCGGTATCTACAATGAGCAGTTCTTC
TRBJ1-5 | TRBD1 | - | TRBV19 | CASSPDRGINQPQHF | TGTGCCAGTAGTCCGGACAGGGGGATCAATCAGCCCCAGCATTTT
TRBJ1-6 | - | many | TRBV27 | CASSTGAYNSPLHF | TGTGCCAGCAGTACGGGGGCCTATAATTCACCCCTCCACTTT
TRBJ1-1 | - | many | TRBV29-1 | CSVLSYGAATEAFF | TGCAGCGTTCTATCTTATGGGGCGGCCACTGAAGCTTTCTTT
TRBJ2-7 | - | many | TRBV20-1 | CSATRTVSYEQYF | TGCAGTGCTACCCGGACGGTTTCCTACGAGCAGTACTTC
TRBJ2-7 | - | - | TRBV13 | CASSLRQAAYEQYF | TGTGCCAGCAGCTTACGGCAGGCCGCCTACGAGCAGTACTTC
TRBJ2-1 | TRBD2 | - | TRBV4-1 | CASSQEGLARNEQFF | TGCGCCAGCAGCCAAGAAGGACTAGCAAGAAATGAGCAGTTCTTC
TRBJ1-3 | - | many | TRBV12-3/TRBV12-4 | CASTSREGVSGNTIYF | TGTGCCAGCACCTCCCGGGAGGGAGTCTCTGGAAACACCATATATTTT
TRBJ2-3 | - | - | TRBV27 | CASSPRGRIYTDTQDF | TGTGCCAGCAGTCCCAGGGGCCGCATATACACAGATACGCAGGATTTT
TRBJ1-1 | - | many | TRBV18 | CASSRRGAVNTEAFF | TGTGCCAGCTCACGACGCGGGGCAGTGAACACTGAAGCTTTCTTT
TRBJ2-7 | - | - | TRBV11-2 | CASSFFGDPDHEQYF | TGTGCCAGCAGCTTCTTCGGGGACCCGGACCACGAGCAGTACTTC
TRBJ2-1 | - | many | TRBV20-1 | CSATRSRYEQFF | TGCAGTGCCACCCGTTCTAGGTATGAGCAGTTCTTC
TRBJ1-2 | TRBD1 | - | TRBV6-5 | CAGSGQGARYYGYTF | TGTGCCGGTAGTGGACAGGGGGCGCGGTACTATGGCTACACCTTC
TRBJ1-2 | - | many | TRBV6-1 | CASSRDRNGYTF | TGTGCCAGCAGTCGGGACCGCAATGGCTACACCTTC
TRBJ2-1 | - | few | TRBV29-1 | CSVLSPDASSYNEQFF | TGCAGCGTCCTCTCCCCAGACGCAAGCTCCTACAATGAGCAGTTCTTC
TRBJ2-7 | - | many | TRBV7-2 | CASSLARSFGTRAYEQYF | TGTGCCAGCAGCTTAGCGCGGTCTTTCGGGACTCGAGCCTACGAGCAGTACTTC
TRBJ2-5 | TRBD2 | - | TRBV12-3/TRBV12-4 | CASKRSGGSSGGAQYF | TGTGCCAGCAAGAGAAGCGGGGGGTCCTCTGGGGGAGCCCAGTACTTC
TRBJ2-3 | TRBD1 | many | TRBV7-9 | CASSPQQGTDTQYF | TGTGCCAGCAGCCCCCAACAGGGGACAGATACGCAGTATTTT
TRBJ2-5 | TRBD2 | many | TRBV5-4 | CASRYSGEVQETQYF | TGTGCCAGCAGGTATAGCGGGGAGGTACAAGAGACCCAGTACTTC
TRBJ1-5 | - | many | TRBV20-1 | CSARDPREDNQPQHF | TGCAGTGCTAGAGATCCCAGGGAGGATAATCAGCCCCAGCATTTT
TRBJ1-1 | - | many | TRBV20-1 | CSAGTDTEAFF | TGCAGTGCCGGAACGGACACTGAAGCTTTCTTT
TRBJ2-3 | - | many | TRBV28 | CASTNSQAGTDTQYF | TGTGCCAGCACCAATAGTCAAGCGGGCACAGATACGCAGTATTTT
TRBJ2-7 | - | many | TRBV4-1 | CASRQTAGSSYEQYF | TGCGCCAGCAGACAGACGGCAGGGAGCTCCTACGAGCAGTACTTC
TRBJ2-7 | - | - | TRBV6-2/TRBV6-3 | CASSYHESYKQYF | TGTGCCAGCAGTTATCACGAGTCCTACAAGCAGTACTTC
TRBJ1-1 | TRBD1 | many | TRBV7-6 | CASSVGQGATEAFF | TGTGCCAGCAGCGTGGGACAGGGGGCCACTGAAGCTTTCTTT
TRBJ1-1 | - | - | TRBV6-2/TRBV6-3 | CASSYQGLEAFF | TGTGCCAGCAGTTACCAGGGACTCGAAGCTTTCTTC
TRBJ1-2 | TRBD1 | many | TRBV7-9 | CANEDRGHGYTF | TGTGCCAACGAGGACAGGGGGCATGGCTACACCTTC
TRBJ2-3 | - | many | TRBV7-9 | CASSLVRSTDTQYF | TGTGCCAGCAGCTTAGTCCGGAGCACAGATACGCAGTATTTT
TRBJ2-1 | TRBD2 | many | TRBV6-6 | CASSYRTSGGAEEQFF | TGTGCCAGCAGTTACAGGACTAGCGGGGGGGCGGAAGAGCAGTTCTTC
TRBJ2-7 | TRBD1 | many | TRBV6-2/TRBV6-3 | CASSSGTGAHEQYF | TGTGCCAGCAGTTCCGGGACAGGGGCCCACGAGCAGTACTTC